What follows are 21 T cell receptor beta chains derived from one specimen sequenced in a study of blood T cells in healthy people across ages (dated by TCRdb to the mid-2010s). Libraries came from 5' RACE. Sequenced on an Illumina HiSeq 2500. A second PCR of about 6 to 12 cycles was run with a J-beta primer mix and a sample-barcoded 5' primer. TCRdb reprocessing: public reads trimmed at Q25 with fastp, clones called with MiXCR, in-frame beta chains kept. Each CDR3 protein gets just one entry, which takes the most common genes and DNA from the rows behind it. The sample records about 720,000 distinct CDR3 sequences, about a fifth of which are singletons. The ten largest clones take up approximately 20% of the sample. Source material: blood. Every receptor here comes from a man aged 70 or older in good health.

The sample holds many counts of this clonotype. CDR3 sequence reads: CASSLGRVYGYTF. In DNA, the CDR3 is TGTGCCAGCAGCCTCGGTAGGGTCTATGGCTACACCTTC. This chain joins TRBV7-9 and TRBJ1-2; D is ambiguous. Germline CDR1 SEHNR, CDR2 FQNEAQ (reference sequence). The CDR3 has 13 residues. Trimming took 5 bases from V and 4 from J, leaving 11 bases between them.

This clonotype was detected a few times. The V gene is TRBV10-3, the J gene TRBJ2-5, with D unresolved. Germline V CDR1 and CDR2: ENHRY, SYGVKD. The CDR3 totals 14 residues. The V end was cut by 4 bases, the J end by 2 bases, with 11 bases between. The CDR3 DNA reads TGTGCCATCAGTGCACGGCAGACTCAAGAGACCCAGTACTTC. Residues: CAISARQTQETQYF.

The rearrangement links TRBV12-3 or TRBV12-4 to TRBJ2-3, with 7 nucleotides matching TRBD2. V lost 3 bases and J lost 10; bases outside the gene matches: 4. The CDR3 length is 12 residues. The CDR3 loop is CASSFGGDAQYF. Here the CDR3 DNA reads TGTGCCAGCAGTTTTGGGGGGGATGCGCAGTATTTT.

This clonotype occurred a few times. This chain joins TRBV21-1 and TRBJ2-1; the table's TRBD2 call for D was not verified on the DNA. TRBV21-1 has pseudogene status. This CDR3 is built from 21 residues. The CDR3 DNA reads TGTGCCAGCAGCAAAAGGACTAATCGGACCTTGAGGGGGAGCTCCTACAATGAGCAGTTCTTC. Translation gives CASSKRTNRTLRGSSYNEQFF.

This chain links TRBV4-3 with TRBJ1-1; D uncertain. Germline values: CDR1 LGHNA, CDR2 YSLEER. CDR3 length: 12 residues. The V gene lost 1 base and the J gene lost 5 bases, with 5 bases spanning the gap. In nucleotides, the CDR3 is TGCGCCAGCAGCCAAGGGTTTACTGAAGCTTTCTTT. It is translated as CASSQGFTEAFF.

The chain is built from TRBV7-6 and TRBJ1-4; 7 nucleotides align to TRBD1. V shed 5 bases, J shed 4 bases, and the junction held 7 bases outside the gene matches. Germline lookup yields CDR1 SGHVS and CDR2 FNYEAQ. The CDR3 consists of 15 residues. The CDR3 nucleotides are TGTGCCAGCAGCCCAGGGACAGAAATTAATGAAAAACTGTTTTTT. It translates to CASSPGTEINEKLFF.

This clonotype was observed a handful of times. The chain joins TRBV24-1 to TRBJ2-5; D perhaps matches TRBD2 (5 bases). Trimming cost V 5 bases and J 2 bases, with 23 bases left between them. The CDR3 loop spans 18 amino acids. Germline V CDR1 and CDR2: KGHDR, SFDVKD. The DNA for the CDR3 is TGTGCCACCAGTGGAAGAGGGCCAACCCACCTAGAACAAGAGACCCAGTACTTC. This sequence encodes CATSGRGPTHLEQETQYF.

DNA for the CDR3: TGTGCCAGCAGCCCCCTTGGGTCCGGCGCCCGCTACGGCTACACCTTC. Translating gives CASSPLGSGARYGYTF. This chain links TRBV14 with TRBJ1-2; D gene unclear. V dropped 4 bases and J dropped 8 bases, with 23 bases sitting between them. Germline CDR1 reads SGHDN; CDR2 reads FVKESK. CDR3 size: 16 residues.

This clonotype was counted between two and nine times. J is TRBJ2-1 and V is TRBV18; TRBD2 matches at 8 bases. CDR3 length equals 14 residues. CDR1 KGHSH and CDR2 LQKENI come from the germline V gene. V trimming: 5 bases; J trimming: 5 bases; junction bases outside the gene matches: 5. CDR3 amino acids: CASSTSGGNNEQFF. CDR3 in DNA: TGTGCCAGCTCAACCTCGGGGGGGAACAATGAGCAGTTCTTC.

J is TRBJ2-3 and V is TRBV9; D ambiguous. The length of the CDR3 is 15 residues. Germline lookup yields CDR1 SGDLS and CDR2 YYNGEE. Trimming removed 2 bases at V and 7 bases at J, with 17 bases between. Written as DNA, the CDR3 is TGTGCCAGCAGCGTGGTTAGCCACCATTCATATACGCAGTATTTT. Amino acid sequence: CASSVVSHHSYTQYF.

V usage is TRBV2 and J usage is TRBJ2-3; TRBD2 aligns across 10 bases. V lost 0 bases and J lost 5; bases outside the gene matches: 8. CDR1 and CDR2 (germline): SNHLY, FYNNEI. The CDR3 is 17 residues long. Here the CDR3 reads CASSEASLAGAGDTQYF. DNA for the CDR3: TGTGCCAGCAGTGAAGCAAGCCTAGCGGGGGCAGGAGATACGCAGTATTTT.

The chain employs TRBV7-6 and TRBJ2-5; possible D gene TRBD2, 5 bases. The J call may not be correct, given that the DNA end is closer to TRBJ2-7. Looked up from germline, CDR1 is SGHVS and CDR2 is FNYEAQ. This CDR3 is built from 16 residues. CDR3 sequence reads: CASSLTWVLASYEQYV. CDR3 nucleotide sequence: TGTGCCAGCAGCCTTACTTGGGTTCTAGCTTCCTACGAGCAGTACGTC.

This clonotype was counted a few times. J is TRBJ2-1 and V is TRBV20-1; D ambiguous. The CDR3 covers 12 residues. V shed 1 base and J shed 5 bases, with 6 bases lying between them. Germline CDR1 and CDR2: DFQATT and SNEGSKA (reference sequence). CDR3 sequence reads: CSARVLNNEQFF. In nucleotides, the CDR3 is TGCAGTGCTAGAGTCCTGAACAATGAGCAGTTCTTC.

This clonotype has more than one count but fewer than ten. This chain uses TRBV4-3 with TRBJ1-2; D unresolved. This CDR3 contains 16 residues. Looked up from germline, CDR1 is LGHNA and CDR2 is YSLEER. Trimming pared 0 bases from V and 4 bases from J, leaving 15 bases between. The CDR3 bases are TGCGCCAGCAGCCAAGATTGGGAGGCAAATTTCTATGGCTACACCTTC. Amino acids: CASSQDWEANFYGYTF.

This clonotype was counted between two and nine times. The CDR3 nucleotides are TGTGCCAGCAGTTTCCGCGGGACAGCTAATTCACCCCTCCACTTT. Translation: CASSFRGTANSPLHF. This sequence joins TRBV12-3 or TRBV12-4 and TRBJ1-6, with TRBD1 matching 7 bases. The CDR3 sequence is 15 residues long. V shed 3 bases and J 6 bases; nucleotides not matched to a gene: 5.

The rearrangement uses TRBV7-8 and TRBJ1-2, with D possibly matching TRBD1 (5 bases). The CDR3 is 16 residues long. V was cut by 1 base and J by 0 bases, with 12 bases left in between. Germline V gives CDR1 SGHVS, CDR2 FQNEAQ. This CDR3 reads CASSLERTPTNYGYTF. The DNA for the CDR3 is TGTGCCAGCAGCTTAGAACGGACACCGACTAACTATGGCTACACCTTC.

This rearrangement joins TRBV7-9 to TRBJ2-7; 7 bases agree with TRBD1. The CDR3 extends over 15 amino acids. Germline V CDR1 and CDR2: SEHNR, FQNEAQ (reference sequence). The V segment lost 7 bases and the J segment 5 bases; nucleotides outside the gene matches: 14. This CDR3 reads CASTDRGGRVDEQYF. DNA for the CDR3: TGTGCCAGCACCGATAGAGGGGGCAGGGTTGACGAGCAGTACTTC.

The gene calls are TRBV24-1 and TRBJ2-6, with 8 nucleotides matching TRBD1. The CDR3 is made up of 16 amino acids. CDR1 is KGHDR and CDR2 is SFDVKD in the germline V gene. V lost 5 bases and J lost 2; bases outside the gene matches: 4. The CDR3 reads CATSADRVTGANVLTF. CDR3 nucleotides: TGTGCCACCAGTGCGGACAGGGTGACTGGGGCCAACGTCCTGACTTTC.

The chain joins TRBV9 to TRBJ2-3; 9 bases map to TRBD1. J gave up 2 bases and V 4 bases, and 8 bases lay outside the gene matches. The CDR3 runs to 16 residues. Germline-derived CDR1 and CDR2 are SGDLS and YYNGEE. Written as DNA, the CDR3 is TGTGCCAGCAGCTCCAGACAGGGGGGAAACACAGATACGCAGTATTTT. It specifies CASSSRQGGNTDTQYF. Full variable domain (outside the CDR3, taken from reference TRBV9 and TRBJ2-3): DSGVTQTPKHLITATGQRVTLRCSPRSGDLSVYWYQQSLDQGLQFLIQYYNGEERAKGNILERFSAQQFPDLHSELNLSSLELGDSALYFCASSSRQGGNTDTQYFGPGTRLTVL.

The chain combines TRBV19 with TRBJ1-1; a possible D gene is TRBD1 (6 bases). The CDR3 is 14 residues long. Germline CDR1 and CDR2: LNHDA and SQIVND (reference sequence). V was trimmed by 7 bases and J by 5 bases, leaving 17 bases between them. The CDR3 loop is CASNQGPTRTEAFF. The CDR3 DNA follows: TGTGCCAGTAATCAGGGGCCCACCCGGACTGAAGCTTTCTTT.

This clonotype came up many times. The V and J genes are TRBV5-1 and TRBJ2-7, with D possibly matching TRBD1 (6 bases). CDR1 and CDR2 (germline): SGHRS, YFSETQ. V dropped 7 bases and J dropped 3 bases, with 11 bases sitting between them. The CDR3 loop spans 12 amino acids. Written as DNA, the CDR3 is TGCGCCAGCGGTACAGGGCTCTACGAGCAGTACTTC. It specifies CASGTGLYEQYF.